The clone carrying this TCR beta chain was seen only once. This record belongs to a study of blood T cell repertoires in COVID-19. Background on the study: Both acute and convalescent COVID-19 samples were obtained from the United States, Italy and Spain. Sample material is recorded as cDNA or gDNA derived from T cells, B-cell-depleted T cells, or PBMCs.

Germline V gives CDR1 MNHNY, CDR2 SVGAGI (reference sequence). V lost 6 bases, J lost 0 bases, and 12 bases stayed unmatched. The CDR3 consists of 19 residues. This table comes from immunoSEQ multiplex PCR, and its TCRdb copy is limited to in-frame clones, with some not included. The sample has around 200,000 clones; more than 75% are singletons. The V and J genes are TRBV6-6 and TRBJ1-6; 9 bases match TRBD1. Input material: peripheral blood. The receptor comes from a woman between 40 and 55 years old with COVID-19, enrolled during active disease. The CDR3 region is CASSYTEQGASSYNSPLHF. DNA for the CDR3: TGTGCCAGCAGCTACACTGAACAGGGGGCGAGCTCCTATAATTCACCCCTCCACTTT.